This TCR beta chain was recorded in a study of blood T cells in healthy people across ages. Study-level points and caveats: The study could not conclusively compare naive and antigen-experienced cells, given its unsorted PBMCs.

Sample-barcoded 5' priming and a J-beta primer mix drove a second PCR of roughly 6 to 12 cycles. Through a template-switch adaptor with 12 random nucleotides, each cDNA molecule received a tag. TCRdb independently ran MiXCR on the 5' RACE reads; one entry per CDR3 protein. The sample includes under 950,000 distinct CDR3 sequences, about a fifth of them seen just once. On this clonotype: Its specificity is unknown.

Every participating donor contributed about 10 milliliters of peripheral blood through a draw. Germline V gives CDR1 SGHRS, CDR2 YFSETQ. The CDR3 loop spans 14 amino acids. The V end was cut by 0 bases, the J end by 2 bases, with 7 bases between. This TCR came from a man in his 70s in good health. The sample taken for sequencing was blood. The chain has TRBV5-1 and TRBJ2-3, with D unclear. CDR3 in amino acids: CASSLGSFTDTQYF. The DNA for the CDR3 is TGCGCCAGCAGCTTGGGCAGCTTCACAGATACGCAGTATTTT.